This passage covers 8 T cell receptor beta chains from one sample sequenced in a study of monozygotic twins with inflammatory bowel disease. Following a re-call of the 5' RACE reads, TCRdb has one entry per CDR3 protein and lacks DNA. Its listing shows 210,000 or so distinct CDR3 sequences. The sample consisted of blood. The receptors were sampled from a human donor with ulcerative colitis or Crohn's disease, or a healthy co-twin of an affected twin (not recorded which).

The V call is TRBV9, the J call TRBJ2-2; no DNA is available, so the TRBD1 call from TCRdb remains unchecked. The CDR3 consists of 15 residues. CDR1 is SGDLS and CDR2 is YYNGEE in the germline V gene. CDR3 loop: CASSARTGGTGELFF.

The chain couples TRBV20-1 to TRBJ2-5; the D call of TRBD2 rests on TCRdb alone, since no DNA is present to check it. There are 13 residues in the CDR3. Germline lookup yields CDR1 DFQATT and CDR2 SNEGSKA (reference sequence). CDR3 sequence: CSASEVAGETQYF.

The CDR3 loop is CASRSSGPNQPQHF. The gene calls are TRBV27 and TRBJ1-5. The CDR3 sequence is 14 residues long. Germline CDR1 reads MNHEY; CDR2 reads SMNVEV (reference sequence).

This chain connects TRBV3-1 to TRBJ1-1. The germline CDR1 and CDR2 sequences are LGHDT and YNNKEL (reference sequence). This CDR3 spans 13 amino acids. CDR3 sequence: CASSQDGYTEAFF.

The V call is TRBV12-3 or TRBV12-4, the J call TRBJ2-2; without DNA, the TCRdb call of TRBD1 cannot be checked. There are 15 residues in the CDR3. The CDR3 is CASSFGQGNAGELFF.

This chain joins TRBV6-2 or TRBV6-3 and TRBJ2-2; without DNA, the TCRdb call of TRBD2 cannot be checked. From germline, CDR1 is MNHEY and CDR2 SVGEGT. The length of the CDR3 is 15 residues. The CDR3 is CASRPSGSETGELFF.

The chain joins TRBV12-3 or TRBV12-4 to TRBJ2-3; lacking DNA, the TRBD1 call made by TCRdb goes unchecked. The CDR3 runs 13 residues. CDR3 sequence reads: CATNTAGEDTQYF.

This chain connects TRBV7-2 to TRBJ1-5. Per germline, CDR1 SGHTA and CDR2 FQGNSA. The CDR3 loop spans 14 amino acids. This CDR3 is CASSSSNSNQPQHF.